Listed below are T cell receptor beta chains from one sample, sequenced in a study of T cell responses to AZD1222 COVID-19 vaccine. Some clones are missing from TCRdb's copy, which holds only in-frame ones; the method was immunoSEQ multiplex PCR. The repertoire consists of some 120,000 clones, with 85% to 90% occurring once and the leading ten covering 4.4%. Here the sequenced sample was peripheral blood, taken on day 0 of AZD1222 vaccination. The receptor set was obtained from an adult in good health. CDR3s include the opening cysteine and the closing phenylalanine or tryptophan. A D gene is named only where the DNA matches it firmly. The size field is filled for only some rows; it gives once, few, many or a size class.

TRBV4-1	-	-	TRBJ1-1	CASSQDFGGLNTEAFF	TGCGCCAGCAGCCAAGATTTCGGGGGGCTGAACACTGAAGCTTTCTTT
TRBV12-3/TRBV12-4	-	once	TRBJ2-1	CASIASGESEQFF	TGTGCCAGCATTGCCTCCGGGGAGTCGGAGCAGTTCTTC
TRBV9	-	few	TRBJ1-3	CASSPPGSGNTIYF	TGTGCCAGCAGCCCCCCCGGCAGTGGAAACACCATATATTTT
TRBV6-5	-	-	TRBJ1-2	CASSDSTQGYGYTF	TGTGCCAGCAGTGACTCTACCCAAGGATATGGCTACACCTTC
TRBV14	-	-	TRBJ2-5	CASSQTSFETQYF	TGTGCCAGCAGCCAGACCAGTTTTGAGACCCAGTACTTC
TRBV3-1/TRBV3-2	-	-	TRBJ1-6	CASSPEASSYNSPLHF	TGTGCCAGCAGCCCTGAGGCGAGCTCCTATAATTCACCCCTCCACTTT
TRBV27	TRBD2	-	TRBJ2-7	CASSPLAAYYEQYF	TGTGCCAGCAGTCCACTAGCGGCATATTACGAGCAGTACTTC
TRBV18	-	few	TRBJ1-1	CASSPAVTEAFF	TGTGCCAGCTCACCGGCCGTTACTGAAGCTTTCTTT
TRBV30	TRBD2	once	TRBJ2-3	CAWSSGLAGFTDTQYF	TGTGCCTGGAGTTCTGGACTAGCGGGATTCACAGATACGCAGTATTTT
TRBV19	TRBD2	once	TRBJ2-3	CASGLAGTDTQYF	TGTGCCAGTGGACTAGCGGGCACAGATACGCAGTATTTT
TRBV19	TRBD1	-	TRBJ1-5	CASGDRVLAQHF	TGTGCCAGTGGGGACAGGGTTTTGGCTCAGCATTTT
TRBV3-1/TRBV3-2	TRBD2	-	TRBJ2-3	CASSQDFWGAGADTQYF	TGTGCCAGCAGCCAAGATTTTTGGGGAGCGGGAGCTGATACGCAGTATTTT
TRBV3-1/TRBV3-2	-	-	TRBJ2-1	CASSYIPGGLYNEQFF	TGTGCCAGCAGCTATATCCCCGGGGGGCTCTACAATGAGCAGTTCTTC
TRBV18	-	-	TRBJ2-5	CASSPNSGQETQYF	TGTGCCAGCTCACCGAATAGTGGCCAAGAGACCCAGTACTTC
TRBV7-9	-	-	TRBJ1-2	CASTGAAGGYTF	TGTGCCAGCACAGGGGCAGCTGGGGGCTACACCTTC
TRBV6-5	TRBD1	-	TRBJ1-2	CASSRGQLNYGYTF	TGTGCCAGCAGTCGGGGACAGCTAAACTATGGCTACACCTTC
TRBV6-5	-	-	TRBJ1-6	CASSLGTRYSPLHF	TGTGCCAGCAGTCTCGGGACACGTTATTCACCCCTCCACTTT
TRBV20-1	-	-	TRBJ1-6	CSASSGPGMNRLHF	TGCAGTGCTAGTTCGGGACCCGGGATGAATCGCCTCCACTTT
TRBV5-4	TRBD1	-	TRBJ1-2	CASSPGTGTAANYGYTF	TGTGCCAGCAGCCCCGGAACCGGGACAGCAGCTAACTATGGCTACACCTTC
TRBV19	-	-	TRBJ1-1	CASSRTGVMNTEAFF	TGTGCCAGTAGTAGAACAGGCGTAATGAACACTGAAGCTTTCTTT
TRBV6-2/TRBV6-3	-	once	TRBJ1-1	CASCPGHNTEAFF	TGTGCCAGCTGCCCGGGACACAACACTGAAGCTTTCTTT
TRBV4-2	TRBD1	-	TRBJ1-2	CASSQRQTGVGYTF	TGTGCCAGCAGCCAAAGACAAACAGGGGTTGGCTACACCTTC
TRBV3-1/TRBV3-2	-	once	TRBJ1-1	CASSQEATWNTEAFF	TGTGCCAGCAGCCAAGAGGCTACATGGAACACTGAAGCTTTCTTT
TRBV6-5	TRBD1	-	TRBJ2-2	CAGSYRGHTGELFF	TGTGCCGGCAGTTACAGGGGGCACACCGGGGAGCTGTTTTTT
TRBV12-5	-	once	TRBJ1-4	CASGWTLLGGNKTNEKLFF	TGTGCTAGTGGTTGGACCTTGTTGGGGGGAAACAAAACTAATGAAAAACTGTTTTTT
TRBV6-5	-	-	TRBJ1-3	CASSYSQFSGNTIYF	TGTGCCAGCAGTTACAGTCAGTTCTCTGGAAACACCATATATTTT
TRBV6-5	-	-	TRBJ2-2	CASSYAAATGELFF	TGTGCCAGCAGTTACGCAGCGGCCACCGGGGAGCTGTTTTTT
TRBV29-1	-	-	TRBJ1-6	CSVGREKGSPLHF	TGCAGCGTTGGCAGGGAGAAGGGTTCACCCCTCCACTTT
TRBV6-5	-	-	TRBJ2-3	CASSLSGTDTQYF	TGTGCCAGCAGTTTATCCGGGACAGATACGCAGTATTTT
TRBV24-1	TRBD1	-	TRBJ2-1	CATSEGDRYNEQFF	TGTGCCACCAGTGAGGGGGACAGATACAATGAGCAGTTCTTC
TRBV4-1	TRBD1	-	TRBJ1-2	CASSHLYRGSNYGYTF	TGCGCCAGCAGCCACCTATACAGGGGATCTAACTATGGCTACACCTTC
TRBV25-1	-	-	TRBJ2-1	CASSEYPLSGEQFF	TGTGCCAGCAGTGAATATCCTCTCAGCGGAGAGCAGTTCTTC
TRBV30	TRBD1	-	TRBJ1-2	CAGGQMRYTF	TGTGCCGGGGGACAGATGCGCTACACCTTC
TRBV7-2	-	-	TRBJ1-3	CASSLSGGAGNTIYF	TGTGCCAGCAGCTTAAGTGGGGGGGCTGGAAACACCATATATTTT
TRBV30	-	-	TRBJ1-2	CAWRPGVNYGYTF	TGTGCCTGGAGGCCAGGGGTTAACTATGGCTACACCTTC
TRBV30	-	-	TRBJ2-2	CAWSGLPSTGELFF	TGTGCCTGGAGCGGCCTACCGAGCACCGGGGAGCTGTTTTTT
TRBV9	-	once	TRBJ2-3	CASSVVMTGITDTQYF	TGTGCCAGCAGCGTAGTAATGACGGGGATTACAGATACGCAGTATTTT
TRBV6-5	-	few	TRBJ2-7	CASSYAAGHYEQYF	TGTGCCAGCAGTTACGCAGCCGGACACTACGAGCAGTACTTC
TRBV28	TRBD1	-	TRBJ1-4	CASRRDGTVNNEKLFF	TGTGCCAGCAGGAGGGACGGGACAGTAAATAATGAAAAACTGTTTTTT
TRBV6-5	-	-	TRBJ2-7	CASSYSSHSPYEQYF	TGTGCCAGCAGTTACTCGTCGCACAGCCCCTACGAGCAGTACTTC
TRBV19	-	-	TRBJ1-6	CASSIDLGNSPLHF	TGTGCCAGTAGTATAGACCTGGGTAATTCACCCCTCCACTTT
TRBV11-2	-	-	TRBJ2-7	CASSDTGGGGEQYF	TGTGCCAGCAGCGATACCGGTGGGGGCGGCGAGCAGTACTTC
TRBV10-1	-	-	TRBJ2-7	CASSESSTAGGDVQYF	TGCGCCAGCAGTGAGTCTTCAACGGCTGGAGGAGACGTACAGTACTTC
TRBV7-6	TRBD1	-	TRBJ2-5	CASSLKPGQGIGETQYF	TGTGCCAGCAGCCTAAAACCGGGACAGGGGATCGGAGAGACCCAGTACTTC
TRBV2	-	-	TRBJ1-5	CASRRDASRQPQHF	TGTGCCAGCAGGAGGGACGCGTCGAGACAGCCCCAGCATTTT
TRBV4-1	-	-	TRBJ1-2	CASSLPRRETTWNYGYTF	TGCGCCAGCAGCCTTCCCCGCAGGGAGACCACCTGGAACTATGGCTACACCTTC
TRBV18	TRBD2	-	TRBJ2-2	CASSPSSAGANTGELFF	TGTGCCAGCTCACCATCTTCAGCGGGAGCAAACACCGGGGAGCTGTTTTTT
TRBV24-1	-	-	TRBJ1-1	CATSGAPLNTEAFF	TGTGCCACCAGTGGCGCGCCGCTGAACACTGAAGCTTTCTTT
TRBV21-1	-	-	TRBJ1-4	CASKGGTDPEKLFF	TGTGCCAGCAAAGGTGGGACGGACCCAGAAAAACTGTTTTTT